This record concerns one T cell receptor (beta chain) sequence. What it binds is not known. Clones were sequenced by immunoSEQ multiplex PCR, and TCRdb holds only the in-frame ones, with some missing. The sample lists about 150,000 clones; about 81% were seen once. This entry is derived from a study of PD-1 blockade in classical Hodgkin lymphoma. At the level of the study: Patients in the cohort were put on intravenous nivolumab, 3 mg/kg every 2 weeks.

General study results and limits: Reported baseline diversity: healthy donors highest, relapsed/refractory patients lowest. Baseline diversity in complete responders resembled that of newly diagnosed patients.

All the patients suffered relapse after autologous stem cell transplantation, and brentuximab vedotin exposure differed. The germline V gene encodes CDR1 KGHSH and CDR2 LQKENI. The length of the CDR3 is 11 residues. Trimming removed 6 bases from V and 3 bases from J, with 6 bases in between. V and J are TRBV18 and TRBJ2-7, with D unclear. The sequence was collected from a human donor with classical Hodgkin lymphoma. Specimen: peripheral blood mononuclear cells (PBMCs), collected before the second cycle of nivolumab. For the CDR3, the DNA is TGTGCCAGCTCCACCATCTACGAGCAGTACTTC. Its translation is CASSTIYEQYF.